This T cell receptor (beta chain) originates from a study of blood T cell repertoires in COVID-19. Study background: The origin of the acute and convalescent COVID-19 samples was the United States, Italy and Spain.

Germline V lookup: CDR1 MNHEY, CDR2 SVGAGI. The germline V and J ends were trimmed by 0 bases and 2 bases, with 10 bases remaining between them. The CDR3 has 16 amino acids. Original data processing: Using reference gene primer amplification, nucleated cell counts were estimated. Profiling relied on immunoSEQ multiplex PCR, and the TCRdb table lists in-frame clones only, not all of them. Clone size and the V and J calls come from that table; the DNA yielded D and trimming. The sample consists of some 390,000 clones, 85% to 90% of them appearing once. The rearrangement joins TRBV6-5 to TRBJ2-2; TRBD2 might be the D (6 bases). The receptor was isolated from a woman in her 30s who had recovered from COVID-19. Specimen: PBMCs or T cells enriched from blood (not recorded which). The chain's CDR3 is CASSYSTGTNTGELFF. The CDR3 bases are TGTGCCAGCAGTTACTCCACCGGGACTAACACCGGGGAGCTGTTTTTT.